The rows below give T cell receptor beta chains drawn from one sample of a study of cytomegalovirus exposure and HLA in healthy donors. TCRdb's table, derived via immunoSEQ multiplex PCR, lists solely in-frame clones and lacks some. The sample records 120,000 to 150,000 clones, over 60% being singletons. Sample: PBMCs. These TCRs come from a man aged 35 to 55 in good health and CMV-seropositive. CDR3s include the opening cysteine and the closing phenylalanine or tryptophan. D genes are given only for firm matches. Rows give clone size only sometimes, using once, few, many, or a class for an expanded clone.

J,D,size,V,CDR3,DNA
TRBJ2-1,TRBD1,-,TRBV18,CASSPPGQGAHNEQFF,TGTGCCAGCTCACCACCGGGACAGGGGGCCCACAATGAGCAGTTCTTC
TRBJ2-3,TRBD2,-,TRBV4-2,CASSQETSGRTDTQYF,TGTGCCAGCAGCCAGGAGACTAGCGGGAGAACAGATACGCAGTATTTT
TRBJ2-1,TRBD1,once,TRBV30,CAWSVTGLNEQFF,TGTGCCTGGAGTGTGACAGGGTTGAATGAGCAGTTCTTC
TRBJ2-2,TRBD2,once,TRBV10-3,CAISESTPAGGPGGELFF,TGTGCCATCAGTGAGTCGACTCCAGCGGGGGGGCCCGGCGGGGAGCTGTTTTTT
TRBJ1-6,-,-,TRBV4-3,CASSQDTVSSYNSPLHF,TGCGCCAGCAGCCAAGACACGGTTTCCTCCTATAATTCACCCCTCCACTTT
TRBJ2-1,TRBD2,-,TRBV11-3,CASSLDLAGPNYNEQFF,TGTGCCAGCAGCTTAGATCTAGCGGGGCCGAACTACAATGAGCAGTTCTTC
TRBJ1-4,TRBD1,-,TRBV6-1,CASQQGAEKLFF,TGTGCCAGCCAACAGGGGGCTGAAAAACTGTTTTTT
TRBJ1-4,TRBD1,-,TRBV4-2,CASSLGEGRGREKLFF,TGTGCCAGCAGCCTTGGAGAGGGCAGGGGGCGGGAAAAACTGTTTTTT
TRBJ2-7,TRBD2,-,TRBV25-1,CASGRSGGGSYEQYF,TGTGCCAGCGGCCGTTCCGGGGGGGGCTCCTACGAGCAGTACTTC
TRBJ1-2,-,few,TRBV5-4,CASTTPAAAYYGYTF,TGTGCCAGCACTACTCCCGCGGCGGCCTACTATGGCTACACCTTC
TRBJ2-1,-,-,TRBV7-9,CASSLGDSRRDEQFF,TGTGCCAGCAGCTTAGGAGACTCCCGGAGGGATGAGCAGTTCTTC
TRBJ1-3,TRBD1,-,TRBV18,CASSSETGRSPGNTIYF,TGTGCCAGCTCATCCGAGACAGGGCGAAGCCCTGGAAACACCATATATTTT
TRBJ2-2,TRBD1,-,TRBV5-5,CASTDRSGTGELFF,TGTGCCAGCACGGACAGGAGTGGCACCGGGGAGCTGTTTTTT
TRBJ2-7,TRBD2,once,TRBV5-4,CASSLGTRSEQYF,TGTGCCAGCAGCTTGGGGACTAGATCCGAGCAGTACTTC
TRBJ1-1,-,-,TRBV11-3,CASSRDRDTEAFF,TGTGCCAGCAGCCGTGACAGAGACACTGAAGCTTTCTTT
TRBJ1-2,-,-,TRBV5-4,CASSLGTEYGYTF,TGTGCCAGCAGCTTGGGGACAGAATATGGCTACACCTTC
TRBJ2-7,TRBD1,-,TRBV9,CASSVQPGQGAVQYF,TGTGCCAGCAGCGTTCAACCGGGACAGGGGGCTGTGCAGTACTTC
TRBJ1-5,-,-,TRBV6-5,CASSRGGNQPQHF,TGTGCCAGCAGCCGGGGGGGCAATCAGCCCCAGCATTTT
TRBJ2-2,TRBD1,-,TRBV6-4,CASSDEGGAGELFF,TGTGCCAGCAGTGACGAAGGGGGCGCCGGGGAGCTGTTTTTT
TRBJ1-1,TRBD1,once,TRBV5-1,CASSPDRGNTEAFF,TGCGCCAGCAGCCCGGACAGGGGGAACACTGAAGCTTTCTTT
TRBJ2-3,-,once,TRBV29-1,CSVDQGNTDTQYF,TGCAGCGTAGACCAGGGAAACACAGATACGCAGTATTTT
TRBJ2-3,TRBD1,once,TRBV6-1,CASSESRGGRSDTQYF,TGTGCCAGCAGTGAATCGAGAGGGGGCCGATCAGATACGCAGTATTTT
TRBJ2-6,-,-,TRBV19,CASKAPGLPSGANVLTF,TGTGCCAGTAAGGCACCGGGACTTCCATCTGGGGCCAACGTCCTGACTTTC
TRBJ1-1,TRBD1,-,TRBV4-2,CASSQDWRGRDTEAFF,TGTGCCAGCAGCCAAGATTGGAGGGGGCGCGACACTGAAGCTTTCTTT
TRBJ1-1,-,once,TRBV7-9,CASSTTTRMKENTEAFF,TGTGCCAGCAGCACCACTACCCGAATGAAGGAGAACACTGAAGCTTTCTTT
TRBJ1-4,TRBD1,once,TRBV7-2,CASSLELLQGGEKLFF,TGTGCCAGCAGCTTAGAGCTTCTACAAGGGGGCGAAAAACTGTTTTTT
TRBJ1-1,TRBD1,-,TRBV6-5,CASSYRTGIAVEAFF,TGTGCCAGCAGTTACCGGACAGGGATAGCCGTTGAAGCTTTCTTT
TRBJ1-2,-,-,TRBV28,CASRPVGAGGYTF,TGTGCCAGCAGACCAGTGGGGGCGGGTGGCTACACCTTC
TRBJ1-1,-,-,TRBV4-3,CASSQAHSLNTEAFF,TGCGCCAGCAGCCAAGCCCACTCGTTGAACACTGAAGCTTTCTTT
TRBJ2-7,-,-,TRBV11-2,CASSLGTAYEQYF,TGTGCCAGCAGCTTAGGGACAGCCTACGAGCAGTACTTC
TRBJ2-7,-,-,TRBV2,CASRYRVGYEQYF,TGTGCCAGCAGATACAGGGTGGGCTACGAGCAGTACTTC
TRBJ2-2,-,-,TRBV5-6,CASSFGVASLARELFF,TGTGCCAGCAGCTTCGGAGTGGCCTCCCTTGCCCGGGAGCTGTTTTTT
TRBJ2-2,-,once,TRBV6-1,CASSLGNTGELFF,TGTGCCAGCAGTCTAGGAAACACCGGGGAGCTGTTTTTT
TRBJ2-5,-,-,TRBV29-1,CSGEVTGQETQYF,TGCAGCGGAGAGGTGACAGGACAAGAGACCCAGTACTTC
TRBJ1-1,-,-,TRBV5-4,CASSLQGTWAEAFF,TGTGCCAGCAGCCTCCAGGGGACCTGGGCTGAAGCTTTCTTT
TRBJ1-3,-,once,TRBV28,CASSLRWTDGNTIYF,TGTGCCAGCAGTTTAAGATGGACAGATGGAAACACCATATATTTT
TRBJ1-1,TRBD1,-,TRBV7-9,CASSLGLRGQTNTEAFF,TGTGCCAGCAGCTTAGGTCTAAGGGGACAGACAAACACTGAAGCTTTCTTT
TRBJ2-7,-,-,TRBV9,CASSVTGVEQYF,TGTGCCAGCAGCGTAACAGGTGTCGAGCAGTACTTC
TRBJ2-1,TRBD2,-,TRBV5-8,CASSFRGTSGRTWEFF,TGTGCCAGCAGCTTCCGCGGGACTAGCGGGAGGACCTGGGAGTTCTTC
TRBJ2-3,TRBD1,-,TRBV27,CASSFQGARADTQYF,TGTGCCAGCAGTTTCCAGGGGGCGCGGGCAGATACGCAGTATTTT
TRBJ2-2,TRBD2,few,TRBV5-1,CASSSSGFNTGELFF,TGCGCCAGCAGCTCTAGCGGGTTTAACACCGGGGAGCTGTTTTTT
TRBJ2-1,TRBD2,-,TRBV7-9,CASSLGTSGYNEQFF,TGTGCCAGCAGCTTAGGGACTAGCGGATACAATGAGCAGTTCTTC
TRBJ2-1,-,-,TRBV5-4,CASSLDAGSYNEQFF,TGTGCCAGCAGCTTGGATGCGGGATCCTACAATGAGCAGTTCTTC
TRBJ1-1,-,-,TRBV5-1,CASSLEVPSTGTEAFF,TGCGCCAGCAGCTTGGAGGTTCCGTCCACCGGGACAGAAGCTTTCTTT
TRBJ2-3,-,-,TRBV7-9,CASSLVRGGRGDTQYF,TGTGCCAGCAGCTTAGTCCGAGGGGGTCGGGGAGATACGCAGTATTTT
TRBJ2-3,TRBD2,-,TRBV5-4,CASSLPLAGFTDTQYF,TGTGCCAGCAGCTTGCCACTAGCGGGGTTCACAGATACGCAGTATTTT
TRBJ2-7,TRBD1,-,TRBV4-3,CASSQFLQGAEQYF,TGCGCCAGCAGCCAATTCCTACAGGGGGCCGAGCAGTACTTC
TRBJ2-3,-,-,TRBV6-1,CASSLGLRTDTQYF,TGTGCCAGCAGCCTGGGACTTCGCACAGATACGCAGTATTTT
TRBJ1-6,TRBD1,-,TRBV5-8,CASSRMDREASPLHF,TGTGCCAGCAGCCGGATGGACAGGGAGGCTTCACCCCTCCACTTT
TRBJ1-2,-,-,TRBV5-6,CASHKGSNYGYTF,TGTGCCTCACACAAGGGGTCTAACTATGGCTACACCTTC
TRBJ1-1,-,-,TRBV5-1,CASSSLQGLNTEAFF,TGCGCCAGCAGCTCTCTACAGGGATTGAACACTGAAGCTTTCTTT
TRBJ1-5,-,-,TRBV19,CASSVPSTGNQPQHF,TGTGCCAGTAGTGTCCCTTCCACAGGGAATCAGCCCCAGCATTTT